The 4 T cell receptor beta chains presented below share a single source sample, sequenced in a study of long-term antiretroviral therapy in people with HIV. It was version v3.0 of the immunoSEQ assay that was run at survey level. Here immunoSEQ multiplex PCR was the method, and the copy in TCRdb shows in-frame clones only, minus some. The data contain about 27,000 clones, approximately 78% of them singletons. The sample in question was unsorted PBMCs, obtained 2.9 years after starting antiretroviral therapy. The source is a man over 45 with HIV.

CDR3 amino acids: CASDLGTGGLDTNYGYTF. CDR3 bases: TGTGCCAGCGACCTCGGGACAGGGGGCTTGGATACTAACTATGGCTACACCTTC. The chain carries TRBV2 and TRBJ1-2; 12 bases align to TRBD1. The CDR3 runs 18 residues. The ends lost 8 bases at V and 0 bases at J; junction bases unmatched: 13. The germline V gene has CDR1 SNHLY and CDR2 FYNNEI.

The V call is TRBV7-2, the J call TRBJ2-1; D may match TRBD1 or TRBD2 (6 bases each). Germline V gene sequence: CDR1 SGHTA, CDR2 FQGNSA. The V end lost 5 bases, the J end lost 7 bases, and 18 bases lay between the germline ends. The CDR3 has 15 residues. The CDR3 region is CASSTRGREGNEQFF. CDR3 bases: TGTGCCAGCAGCACCCGGGGGCGCGAGGGGAATGAGCAGTTCTTC.

There are a few counts of this clone. V gene TRBV7-2 combines with J gene TRBJ1-2, with 7 bases matching TRBD1. From germline, CDR1 is SGHTA and CDR2 FQGNSA. This CDR3 is built from 15 residues. Losses at the gene ends were 5 bases for V and 6 bases for J; bases not matched to a gene: 12. In DNA form, the CDR3 reads TGTGCCAGCAGCGCTTCCCGGGGCAGGGGGAATGGCTACACCTTC. Its protein is CASSASRGRGNGYTF.

The V gene is TRBV5-1, the J gene TRBJ2-7; 11 bases map to TRBD1. This CDR3 region has 14 residues. V shed 3 bases and J 6 bases; nucleotides not matched to a gene: 5. Per germline, CDR1 SGHRS and CDR2 YFSETQ. CDR3 residues: CASSWGTGGSEQYF. In DNA form, the CDR3 reads TGCGCCAGCAGCTGGGGGACAGGGGGGTCCGAGCAGTACTTC.